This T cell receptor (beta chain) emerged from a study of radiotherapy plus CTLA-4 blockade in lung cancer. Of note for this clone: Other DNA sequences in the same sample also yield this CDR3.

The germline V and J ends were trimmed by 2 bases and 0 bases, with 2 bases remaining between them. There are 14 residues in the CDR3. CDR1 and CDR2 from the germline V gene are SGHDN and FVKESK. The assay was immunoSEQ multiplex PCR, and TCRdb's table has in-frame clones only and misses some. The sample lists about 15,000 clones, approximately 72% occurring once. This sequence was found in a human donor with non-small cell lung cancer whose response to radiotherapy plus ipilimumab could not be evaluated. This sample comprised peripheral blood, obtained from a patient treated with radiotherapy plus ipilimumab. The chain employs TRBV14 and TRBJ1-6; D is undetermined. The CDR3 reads CASSQLSYNSPLHF. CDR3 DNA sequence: TGTGCCAGCAGCCAACTCTCCTATAATTCACCCCTCCACTTT.